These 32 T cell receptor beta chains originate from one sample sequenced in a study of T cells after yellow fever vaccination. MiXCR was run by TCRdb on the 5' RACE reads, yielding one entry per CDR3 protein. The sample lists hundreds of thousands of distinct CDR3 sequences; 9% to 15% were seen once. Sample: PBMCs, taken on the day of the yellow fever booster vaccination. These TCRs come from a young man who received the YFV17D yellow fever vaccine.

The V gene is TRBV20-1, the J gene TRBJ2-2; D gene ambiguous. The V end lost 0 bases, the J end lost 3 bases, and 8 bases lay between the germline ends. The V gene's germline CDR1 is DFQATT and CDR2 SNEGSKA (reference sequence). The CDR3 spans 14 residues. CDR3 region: CSARDSADTGELFF. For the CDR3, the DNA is TGCAGTGCTAGAGACTCGGCAGACACCGGGGAGCTGTTTTTT.

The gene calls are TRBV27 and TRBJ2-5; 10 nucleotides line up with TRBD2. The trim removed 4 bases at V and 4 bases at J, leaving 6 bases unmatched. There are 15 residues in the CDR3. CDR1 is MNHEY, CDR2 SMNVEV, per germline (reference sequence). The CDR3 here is CASSSIAGGPETQYF. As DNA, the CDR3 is TGTGCCAGCAGTTCAATAGCGGGAGGACCAGAGACCCAGTACTTC.

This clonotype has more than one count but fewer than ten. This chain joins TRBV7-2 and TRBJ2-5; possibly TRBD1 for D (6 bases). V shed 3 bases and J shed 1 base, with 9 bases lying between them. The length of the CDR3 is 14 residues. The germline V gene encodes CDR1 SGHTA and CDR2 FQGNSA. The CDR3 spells CASSFQDSQETQYF. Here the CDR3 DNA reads TGTGCCAGCAGCTTCCAGGACAGCCAAGAGACCCAGTACTTC.

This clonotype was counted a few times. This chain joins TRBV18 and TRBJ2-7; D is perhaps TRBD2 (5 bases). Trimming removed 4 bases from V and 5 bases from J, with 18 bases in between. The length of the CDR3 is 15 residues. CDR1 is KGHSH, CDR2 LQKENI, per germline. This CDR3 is CASSRGRVIVNEQYF. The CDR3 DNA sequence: TGTGCCAGCTCACGTGGGCGGGTTATCGTTAACGAGCAGTACTTC.

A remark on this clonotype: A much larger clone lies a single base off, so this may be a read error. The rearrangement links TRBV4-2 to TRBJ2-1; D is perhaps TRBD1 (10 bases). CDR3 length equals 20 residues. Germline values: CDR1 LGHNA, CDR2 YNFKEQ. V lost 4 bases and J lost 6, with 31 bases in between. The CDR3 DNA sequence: TGTGCCAGCAGCCCCCCGCCGGGACAGGGGACTAGCTGGATCGCCAATGAGCAGTTCTTC. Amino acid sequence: CASSPPPGQGTSWIANEQFF.

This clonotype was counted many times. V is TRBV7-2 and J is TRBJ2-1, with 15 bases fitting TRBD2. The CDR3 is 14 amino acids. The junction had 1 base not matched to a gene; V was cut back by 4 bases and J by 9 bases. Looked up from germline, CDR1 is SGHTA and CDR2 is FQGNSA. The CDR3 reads CASSSGLAGGEQFF. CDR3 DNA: TGTGCCAGCAGCTCGGGACTAGCGGGAGGTGAGCAGTTCTTC. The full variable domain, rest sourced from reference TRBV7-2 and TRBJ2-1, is GAGVSQSPSNKVTEKGKDVELRCDPISGHTALYWYRQSLGQGLEFLIYFQGNSAPDKSGLPSDRFSAERTGGSVSTLTIQRTQQEDSAVYLCASSSGLAGGEQFFGPGTRLTVL.

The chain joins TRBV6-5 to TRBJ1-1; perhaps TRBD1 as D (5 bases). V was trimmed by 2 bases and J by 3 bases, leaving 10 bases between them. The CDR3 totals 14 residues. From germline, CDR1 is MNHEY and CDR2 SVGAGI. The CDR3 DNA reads TGTGCCAGCAGTTACGGGATGGGGCACACTGAAGCTTTCTTT. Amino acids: CASSYGMGHTEAFF.

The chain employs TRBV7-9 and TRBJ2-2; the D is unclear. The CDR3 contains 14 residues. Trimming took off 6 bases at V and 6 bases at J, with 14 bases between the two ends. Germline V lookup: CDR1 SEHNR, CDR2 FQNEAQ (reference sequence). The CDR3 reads CASSNPLAPGELFF. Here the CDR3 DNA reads TGTGCCAGCAGTAACCCTTTAGCCCCCGGGGAGCTGTTTTTT.

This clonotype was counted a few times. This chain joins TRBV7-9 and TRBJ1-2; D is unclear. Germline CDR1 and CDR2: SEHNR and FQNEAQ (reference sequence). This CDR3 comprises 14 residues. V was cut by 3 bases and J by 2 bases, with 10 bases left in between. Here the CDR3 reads CASSLVGPNYGYTF. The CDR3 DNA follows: TGTGCCAGCAGCTTGGTCGGGCCCAACTATGGCTACACCTTC. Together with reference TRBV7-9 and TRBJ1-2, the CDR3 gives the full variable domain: DTGVSQNPRHKITKRGQNVTFRCDPISEHNRLYWYRQTLGQGPEFLTYFQNEAQLEKSRLLSDRFSAERPKGSFSTLEIQRTEQGDSAMYLCASSLVGPNYGYTFGSGTRLTVV.

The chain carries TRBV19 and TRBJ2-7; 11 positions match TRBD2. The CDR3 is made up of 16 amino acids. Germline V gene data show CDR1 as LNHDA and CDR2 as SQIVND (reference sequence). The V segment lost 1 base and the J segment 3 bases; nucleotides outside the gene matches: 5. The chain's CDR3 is CASSIGPGLADYEQYF. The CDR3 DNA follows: TGTGCCAGTAGTATAGGCCCGGGACTAGCGGACTACGAGCAGTACTTC.

Written as DNA, the CDR3 is TGTGCCAGCAGCTTCCTAGCGGGAAAGGGGGATACGCAGTATTTT. As protein: CASSFLAGKGDTQYF. This chain joins TRBV7-6 and TRBJ2-3, with 9 nucleotides matching TRBD2. Trimming at V came to 3 bases and at J to 6 bases, leaving 7 bases not matched to a gene. The CDR3 totals 15 residues. Germline V CDR1 and CDR2: SGHVS, FNYEAQ.

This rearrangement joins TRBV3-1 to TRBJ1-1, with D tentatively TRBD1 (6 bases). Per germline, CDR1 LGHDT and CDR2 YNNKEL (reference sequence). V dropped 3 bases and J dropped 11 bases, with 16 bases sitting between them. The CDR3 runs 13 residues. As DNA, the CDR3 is TGTGCCAGCAGCCAGAGGGGAGGGGGGGCGGCTTTCTTT. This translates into CASSQRGGGAAFF.

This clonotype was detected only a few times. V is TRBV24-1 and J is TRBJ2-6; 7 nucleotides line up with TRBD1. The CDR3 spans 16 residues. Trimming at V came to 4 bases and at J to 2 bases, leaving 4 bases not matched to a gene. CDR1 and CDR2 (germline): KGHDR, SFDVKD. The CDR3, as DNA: TGTGCCACCAGTGAACGACAGGGAGCTGGGGCCAACGTCCTGACTTTC. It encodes CATSERQGAGANVLTF.

CDR3 region: CASSLVDRSSHEQYF. The DNA for the CDR3 is TGTGCCAGCAGCTTAGTGGACAGGTCTTCCCACGAGCAGTACTTC. The V and J genes are TRBV7-8 and TRBJ2-7, with TRBD1 identical over 7 bases. CDR3 length: 15 residues. CDR1 is SGHVS and CDR2 is FQNEAQ in the germline V gene. V was pared by 1 base and J by 5 bases, with 8 bases of the junction left unmatched.

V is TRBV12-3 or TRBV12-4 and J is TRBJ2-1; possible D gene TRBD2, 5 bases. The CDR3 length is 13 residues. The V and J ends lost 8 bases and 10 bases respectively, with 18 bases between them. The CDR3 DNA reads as TGTGCCAGCGGTAGAGGGCAAAGGATCGAGCAGTTCTTC. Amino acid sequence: CASGRGQRIEQFF.

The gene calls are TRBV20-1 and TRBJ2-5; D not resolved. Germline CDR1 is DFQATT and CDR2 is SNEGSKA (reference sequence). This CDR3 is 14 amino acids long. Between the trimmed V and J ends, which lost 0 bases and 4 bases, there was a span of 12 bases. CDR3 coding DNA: TGCAGTGCTAGAGATGCGACCCAAGCAGAGACCCAGTACTTC. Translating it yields CSARDATQAETQYF.

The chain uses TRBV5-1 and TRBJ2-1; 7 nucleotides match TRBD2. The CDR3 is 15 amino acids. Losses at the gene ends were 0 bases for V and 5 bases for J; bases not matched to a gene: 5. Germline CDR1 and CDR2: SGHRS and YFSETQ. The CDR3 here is CASSLGEGTHNEQFF. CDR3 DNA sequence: TGCGCCAGCAGCTTGGGGGAGGGTACCCACAATGAGCAGTTCTTC.

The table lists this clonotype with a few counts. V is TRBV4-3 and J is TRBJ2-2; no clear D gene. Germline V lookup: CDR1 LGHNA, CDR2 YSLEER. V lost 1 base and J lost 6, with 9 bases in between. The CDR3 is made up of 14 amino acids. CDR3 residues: CASSQVTVSGELFF. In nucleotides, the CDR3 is TGCGCCAGCAGCCAAGTTACGGTTTCCGGGGAGCTGTTTTTT.

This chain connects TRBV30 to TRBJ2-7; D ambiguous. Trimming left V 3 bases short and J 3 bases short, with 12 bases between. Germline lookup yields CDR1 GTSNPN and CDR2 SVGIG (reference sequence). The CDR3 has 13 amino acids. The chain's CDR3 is CAWRKSLYYEQYF. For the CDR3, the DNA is TGTGCCTGGAGGAAGTCCCTCTACTACGAGCAGTACTTC.

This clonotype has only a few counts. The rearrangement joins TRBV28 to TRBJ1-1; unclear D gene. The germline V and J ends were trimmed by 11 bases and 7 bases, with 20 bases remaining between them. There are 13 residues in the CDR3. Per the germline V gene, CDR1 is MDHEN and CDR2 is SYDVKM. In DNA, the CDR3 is TGTGCCGCCGCGAGTGGCCTTTCGCGTGAAGCTTTCTTT. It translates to CAAASGLSREAFF.

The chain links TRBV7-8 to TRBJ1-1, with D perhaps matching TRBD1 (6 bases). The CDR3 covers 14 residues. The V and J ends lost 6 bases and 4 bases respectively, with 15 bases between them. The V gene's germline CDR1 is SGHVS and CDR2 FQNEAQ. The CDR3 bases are TGTGCCAGCAGATACGACAGGTGGGGCACTGAAGCTTTCTTT. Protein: CASRYDRWGTEAFF.

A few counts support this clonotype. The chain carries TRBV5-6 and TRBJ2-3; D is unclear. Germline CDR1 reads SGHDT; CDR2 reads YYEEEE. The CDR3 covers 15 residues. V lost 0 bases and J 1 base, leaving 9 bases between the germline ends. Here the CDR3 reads CASSLAEVGTDTQYF. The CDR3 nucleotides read TGTGCCAGCAGCTTGGCCGAGGTAGGCACAGATACGCAGTATTTT.

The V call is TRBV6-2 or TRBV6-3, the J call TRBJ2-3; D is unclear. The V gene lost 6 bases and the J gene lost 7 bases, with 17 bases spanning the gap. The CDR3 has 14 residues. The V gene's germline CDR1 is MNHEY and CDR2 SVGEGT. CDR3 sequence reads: CASSPRGTINTQYF. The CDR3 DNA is TGTGCCAGCAGCCCCCGCGGTACCATAAATACGCAGTATTTT.

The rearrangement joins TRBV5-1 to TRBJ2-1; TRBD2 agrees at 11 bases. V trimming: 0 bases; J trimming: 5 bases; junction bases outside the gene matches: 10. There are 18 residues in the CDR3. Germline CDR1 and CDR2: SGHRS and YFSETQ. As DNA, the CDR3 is TGCGCCAGCAGCTTGGGACTAGCGGGGATAGGGGGAAACAATGAGCAGTTCTTC. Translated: CASSLGLAGIGGNNEQFF.

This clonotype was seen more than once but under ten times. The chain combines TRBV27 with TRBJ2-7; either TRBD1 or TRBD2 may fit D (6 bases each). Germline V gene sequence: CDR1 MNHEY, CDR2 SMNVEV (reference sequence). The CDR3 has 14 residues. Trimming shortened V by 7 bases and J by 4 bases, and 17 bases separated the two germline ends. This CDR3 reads CASKVGGMGYEQYF. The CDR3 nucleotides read TGTGCCAGCAAAGTCGGGGGCATGGGATACGAGCAGTACTTC.

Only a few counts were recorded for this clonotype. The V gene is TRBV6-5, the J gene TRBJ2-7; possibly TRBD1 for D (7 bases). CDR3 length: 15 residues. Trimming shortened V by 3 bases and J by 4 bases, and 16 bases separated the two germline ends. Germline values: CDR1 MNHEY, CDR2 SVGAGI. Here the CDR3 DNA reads TGTGCCAGCAGTTATGCCCTGGCAGGGGGGTACGAGCAGTACTTC. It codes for CASSYALAGGYEQYF.

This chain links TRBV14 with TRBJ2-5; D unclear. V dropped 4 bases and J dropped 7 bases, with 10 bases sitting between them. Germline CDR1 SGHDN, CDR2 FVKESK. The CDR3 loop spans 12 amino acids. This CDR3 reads CASSRTAGTQYF. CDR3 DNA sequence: TGTGCCAGCAGCCGAACCGCTGGGACCCAGTACTTC.

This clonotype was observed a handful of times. Here the CDR3 reads CASSLAADYEQYF. For the CDR3, the DNA is TGTGCCAGCAGCTTAGCAGCCGACTACGAGCAGTACTTC. The chain combines TRBV11-2 with TRBJ2-7; D is unresolved. The CDR3 is made up of 13 amino acids. V dropped 1 base and J dropped 3 bases, with 7 bases sitting between them. The germline gives CDR1 SGHAT, CDR2 FQNNGV.

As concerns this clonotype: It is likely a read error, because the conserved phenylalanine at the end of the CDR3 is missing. CDR3 DNA: TGTGCCAGCAGCCAAGCCTTCAGCGCCTTAAAGGAGACCCAGTACTAC. Its translation is CASSQAFSALKETQYY. The chain uses TRBV3-1 and TRBJ2-5; D uncertain. V was clipped by 1 base and J by 5 bases, with 17 bases between them. This CDR3 comprises 16 residues. The V gene's germline CDR1 is LGHDT and CDR2 YNNKEL (reference sequence).

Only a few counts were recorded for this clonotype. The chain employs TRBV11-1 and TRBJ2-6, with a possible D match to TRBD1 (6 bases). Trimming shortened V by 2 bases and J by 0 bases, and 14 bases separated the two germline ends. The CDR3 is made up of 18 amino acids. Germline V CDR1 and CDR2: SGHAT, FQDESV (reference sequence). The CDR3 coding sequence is TGTGCCAGCAGCTTACGGGGACAAATCTACTCTGGGGCCAACGTCCTGACTTTC. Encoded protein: CASSLRGQIYSGANVLTF.

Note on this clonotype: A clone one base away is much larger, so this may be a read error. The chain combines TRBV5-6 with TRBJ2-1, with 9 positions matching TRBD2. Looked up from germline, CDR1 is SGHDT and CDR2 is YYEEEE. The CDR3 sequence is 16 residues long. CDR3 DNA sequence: TGTGCCAGCAGCTTGGATAGCGGGAGTTCCTACAAGGAGCAGTTCTTC. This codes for CASSLDSGSSYKEQFF. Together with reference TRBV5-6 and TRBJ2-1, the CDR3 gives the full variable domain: DAGVTQSPTHLIKTRGQQVTLRCSPKSGHDTVSWYQQALGQGPQFIFQYYEEEERQRGNFPDRFSGHQFPNYSSELNVNALLLGDSALYLCASSLDSGSSYKEQFFGPGTRLTVL.

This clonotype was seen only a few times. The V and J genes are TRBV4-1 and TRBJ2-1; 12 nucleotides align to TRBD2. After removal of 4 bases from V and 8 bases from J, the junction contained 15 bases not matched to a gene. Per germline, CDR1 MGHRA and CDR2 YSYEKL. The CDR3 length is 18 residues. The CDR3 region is CASSRLAGDPRKNHEQFF. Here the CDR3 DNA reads TGCGCCAGCAGCCGACTAGCGGGAGACCCCCGAAAGAATCATGAGCAGTTCTTC.